The 24 T cell receptor beta chains below all came from one sample that was sequenced in a study of regulatory T cells in long-lasting Graves disease. As for time point: persistent/refractory GD, antithyroid drugs over 5 years with positive TRAb. TCR sequences were obtained from RNA taken from PBMCs. In building TCR beta libraries, iRepertoire HTBI primers were used together with Arm-PCR of CDR3 regions. TCRdb re-called the multiplex PCR reads through MiXCR, storing one row per CDR3 protein. The sample includes 400,000 or so distinct CDR3 sequences, around 20% seen only once; the top ten take less than 25%. Specimen: peripheral blood mononuclear cells (PBMCs), collected when the disease was refractory, from a patient treated with antithyroid drugs. These receptors were taken from a female donor with Graves disease.

The chain links TRBV29-1 to TRBJ2-2; 8 bases align to TRBD1. V was pared by 5 bases and J by 2 bases, with 10 bases of the junction left unmatched. Germline assignment: CDR1 SQVTM and CDR2 ANQGSEA. The CDR3 contains 16 residues. DNA for the CDR3: TGCAGCGTTTACCCCCGACAGGGGCAAAACACCGGGGAGCTGTTTTTT. It yields the protein CSVYPRQGQNTGELFF.

This clonotype was recorded a few times. The rearrangement joins TRBV5-1 to TRBJ1-1, with 7 bases that match TRBD1. The CDR3 has 15 amino acids. The V and J ends lost 2 bases and 0 bases, in that order; junction bases with no gene match: 4. Germline loops: CDR1 SGHRS, CDR2 YFSETQ. The CDR3 region has the DNA TGCGCCAGCAGCTTTAGGACAGGCTTGAACACTGAAGCTTTCTTT. This gives the protein CASSFRTGLNTEAFF.

The sample holds many counts of this clonotype. This chain links TRBV10-2 with TRBJ1-5; perhaps TRBD1 as D (6 bases). Trimming shortened V by 6 bases and J by 5 bases, and 14 bases separated the two germline ends. This CDR3 is 14 amino acids long. Germline-derived CDR1 and CDR2 are WSHSY and SAAADI. The CDR3 loop is CASREGGFDQPQHF. The CDR3, as DNA: TGCGCCAGCAGAGAAGGGGGTTTTGATCAGCCCCAGCATTTT.

The chain couples TRBV11-2 to TRBJ2-2; 8 bases align to TRBD1. CDR1 is SGHAT, CDR2 FQNNGV, per germline. The CDR3 consists of 16 residues. V lost 2 bases to trimming and J lost 7 bases; unmatched junction nucleotides: 9. The CDR3 DNA sequence: TGTGCCAGCAGCTTAATCGCAGGGGGCATCGGCGGGGAGCTGTTTTTT. It specifies CASSLIAGGIGGELFF.

This clonotype appeared a few times. The genes are TRBV12-3 or TRBV12-4 and TRBJ2-7, with 8 bases lining up with TRBD2. V was clipped by 5 bases and J by 7 bases; unmatched bases: 10. CDR3 length: 14 residues. CDR3 residues: CASSGGLGLGEQYF. CDR3 coding DNA: TGTGCCAGCAGTGGGGGACTAGGTCTAGGGGAGCAGTACTTC.

Many counts were recorded for this clonotype. The CDR3 nucleotides are TGTGCCAGCAGTCCCTCACAGAAGGCTGGCTACACCTTC. It translates to CASSPSQKAGYTF. V is TRBV28 and J is TRBJ1-2; unclear D gene. V was shortened by 5 bases and J by 7 bases, with 14 bases between the two germline ends. The CDR3 totals 13 residues. The germline V gene encodes CDR1 MDHEN and CDR2 SYDVKM.

This clonotype was seen ten or more times. V usage is TRBV30 and J usage is TRBJ1-1; D unclear. The CDR3 is 11 amino acids. Between the trimmed V and J ends, which lost 4 bases and 11 bases, there was a span of 14 bases. CDR1 is GTSNPN, CDR2 SVGIG, per germline (reference sequence). The CDR3 loop reads CAWTKLEGAFF. The CDR3 DNA follows: TGTGCCTGGACCAAACTGGAAGGGGCTTTCTTT.

The rearrangement joins TRBV30 to TRBJ2-2; weak D call: TRBD1 (5 bases). The CDR3 has 14 residues. The V gene's germline CDR1 is GTSNPN and CDR2 SVGIG (reference sequence). V was cut by 3 bases and J by 6 bases, with 14 bases left in between. This CDR3 reads CAWRIRTTPGELFF. The DNA of the CDR3 is TGTGCCTGGAGGATACGGACAACCCCCGGGGAGCTGTTTTTT. The whole variable domain, filled in from reference TRBV30 and TRBJ2-2, reads SQTIHQWPATLVQPVGSPLSLECTVEGTSNPNLYWYRQAAGRGLQLLFYSVGIGQISSEVPQNLSASRPQDRQFILSSKKLLLSDSGFYLCAWRIRTTPGELFFGEGSRLTVL.

This clonotype was detected many times. The chain employs TRBV6-1 and TRBJ1-5; a weak D match, TRBD1 (5 bases). Germline CDR1 reads MNHNS; CDR2 reads SASEGT. This CDR3 has 16 amino acids. The ends were cut back, 7 bases at V and 1 base at J, with 17 bases in the middle. CDR3 in amino acids: CASTPLAGRSNQPQHF. The CDR3 region has the DNA TGTGCCAGCACCCCCCTCGCGGGACGGAGCAATCAGCCCCAGCATTTT.

This clonotype was seen repeatedly, ten times or more. The chain recombines TRBV7-2 with TRBJ1-2, with 8 bases aligning to TRBD1. This CDR3 region has 15 residues. V shed 5 bases, J shed 1 base, and the junction held 6 bases outside the gene matches. From germline, CDR1 is SGHTA and CDR2 FQGNSA. CDR3 nucleotides: TGTGCCAGCAGCGTCCACAGGGGGTTTAACTATGGCTACACCTTC. It is translated as CASSVHRGFNYGYTF.

Ten or more counts support this clonotype. The CDR3 bases are TGTGCCAGCAGCCCCTTGGTGGGAGGAGAGACCCAGTACTTC. Protein: CASSPLVGGETQYF. The chain has TRBV3-1 and TRBJ2-5; D is perhaps TRBD2 (6 bases). CDR1 is LGHDT and CDR2 is YNNKEL in the germline V gene (reference sequence). The CDR3 has 14 amino acids. Between the trimmed V and J ends, which lost 4 bases and 4 bases, there was a span of 13 bases.

In regard to this clonotype: This sequence may be a read error, since a much larger clone differs from it by one base. The J gene is TRBJ1-6, the V gene TRBV6-1; 9 bases align to TRBD1. CDR3 length equals 14 residues. The germline V gene encodes CDR1 MNHNS and CDR2 SASEGT. CDR3 in amino acids: CSSSKTGGNSPLHF. The CDR3 DNA sequence: TGTTCCAGCAGCAAGACAGGGGGGAATTCACCCCTCCACTTT.

This clonotype was detected ten times or more. V and J are TRBV7-2 and TRBJ2-7; 7 bases map to TRBD2. The germline CDR1 and CDR2 sequences are SGHTA and FQGNSA. V trimming: 4 bases; J trimming: 5 bases; junction bases outside the gene matches: 11. The CDR3 is made up of 15 amino acids. CDR3 in amino acids: CASSSLAAGVHEQYF. As DNA, the CDR3 is TGTGCCAGCAGCTCCCTTGCGGCGGGAGTGCACGAGCAGTACTTC.

This clonotype came up many times. The J gene is TRBJ2-7, the V gene TRBV11-2; 8 bases match TRBD1. V trimming: 4 bases; J trimming: 6 bases; junction bases outside the gene matches: 8. The CDR3 contains 14 residues. Germline loops: CDR1 SGHAT, CDR2 FQNNGV. The CDR3 loop is CASSSTGDTGEQYF. CDR3 in DNA: TGTGCCAGCAGCTCGACAGGGGACACCGGCGAGCAGTACTTC.

The V and J genes are TRBV20-1 and TRBJ2-3; 7 bases fit TRBD1. CDR3 length equals 12 residues. The V gene end was trimmed by 4 bases and the J gene end by 6 bases; junction bases not matched to a gene: 4. Germline V gene data show CDR1 as DFQATT and CDR2 as SNEGSKA (reference sequence). CDR3 protein: CSATPGGDTQYF. As DNA, the CDR3 is TGCAGTGCTACCCCAGGGGGTGATACGCAGTATTTT.

This clonotype was picked up many times. The chain couples TRBV12-3 or TRBV12-4 to TRBJ2-2, with a tentative D call TRBD2 (6 bases). Between the trimmed V and J ends, which lost 6 bases and 3 bases, there was a span of 11 bases. The CDR3 is made up of 14 amino acids. CDR3 nucleotide sequence: TGTGCCAGCAGGTTGGGGGGAGACACCGGGGAGCTGTTTTTT. The encoded protein is CASRLGGDTGELFF.

This clonotype was recorded only once. This chain joins TRBV28 and TRBJ1-5; tentative D call: TRBD1 (6 bases). V dropped 2 bases and J dropped 11 bases, with 7 bases sitting between them. The CDR3 spans 11 residues. CDR1 MDHEN and CDR2 SYDVKM come from the germline V gene. CDR3 bases: TGTGCCAGCAGTTTAAGACAGGCCCAGCATTTT. As protein: CASSLRQAQHF.

The rearrangement links TRBV5-1 to TRBJ2-7; TRBD1 aligns across 9 bases. Germline CDR1 SGHRS, CDR2 YFSETQ. The CDR3 runs 14 residues. V shed 5 bases and J 7 bases; nucleotides not matched to a gene: 10. Here the CDR3 reads CASSPGQGQGEQYF. CDR3 in DNA: TGCGCCAGCAGTCCTGGACAGGGGCAAGGGGAGCAGTACTTC.

A remark on this clonotype: A junction end diverges from the germline sequence, so it may reflect a read error. The V call is TRBV7-9, the J call TRBJ2-7; 9 bases align to TRBD2. Germline values: CDR1 SEHNR, CDR2 FQNEAQ (reference sequence). CDR3 length: 17 amino acids. CDR3 region: CASSPLGGLALLYEQCF. The DNA for the CDR3 is TGTGCCAGCAGTCCCCTCGGGGGACTAGCTCTACTCTACGAGCAGTGCTTC.

This clonotype has a count of ten or more. The CDR3 loop reads CASSQNRKGEETQYF. DNA for the CDR3: TGTGCCAGCAGCCAGAACCGAAAAGGGGAGGAGACCCAGTACTTC. V and J are TRBV7-9 and TRBJ2-5; D is tentatively TRBD1 or TRBD2 (5 bases each). Looked up from germline, CDR1 is SEHNR and CDR2 is FQNEAQ (reference sequence). The CDR3 covers 15 residues. The V end was cut by 5 bases, the J end by 5 bases, with 18 bases between.

This clonotype has just a few counts. The rearrangement links TRBV27 to TRBJ2-7; D tentatively fits TRBD1 or TRBD2 (6 bases each). The length of the CDR3 is 16 residues. Trimming left V 4 bases short and J 2 bases short, with 18 bases between. Germline CDR1 reads MNHEY; CDR2 reads SMNVEV (reference sequence). CDR3 protein: CASSSPGDTSPYEQYF. CDR3 nucleotide sequence: TGTGCCAGCAGTTCCCCGGGGGACACTTCCCCCTACGAGCAGTACTTC.

This clonotype came up a few times. The V call is TRBV7-8, the J call TRBJ2-5, with 7 bases fitting TRBD2. V shed 0 bases, J shed 5 bases, and the junction held 9 bases outside the gene matches. CDR3 size: 16 residues. Germline V lookup: CDR1 SGHVS, CDR2 FQNEAQ. As DNA, the CDR3 is TGTGCCAGCAGCTTAGCCGAAGGGAGGGTAGTTGAGACCCAGTACTTC. This translates into CASSLAEGRVVETQYF.

In its sample, this clonotype was seen a few times. The chain recombines TRBV2 with TRBJ2-4; tentatively, D is TRBD2 (8 bases). In germline, CDR1 is SNHLY, CDR2 FYNNEI. V was trimmed by 8 bases and J by 2 bases, leaving 19 bases between them. CDR3 size: 16 residues. Here the CDR3 DNA reads TGTGCCAGCCAGGGGGAGCGGGAGCGGACCAAAAACATTCAGTACTTC. Its protein is CASQGERERTKNIQYF.

This clonotype has a handful of counts. This chain connects TRBV19 to TRBJ2-7; D is possibly TRBD2 (5 bases). This CDR3 region has 11 residues. Trimming pared 5 bases from V and 6 bases from J, leaving 8 bases between. Germline V gene sequence: CDR1 LNHDA, CDR2 SQIVND (reference sequence). In DNA form, the CDR3 reads TGTGCCAGTAGTCGGGGAAGCGAGCAGTACTTC. This sequence encodes CASSRGSEQYF.